This T cell receptor beta chain was retrieved from a study of blood T cell repertoires in COVID-19. Study in general: PBMCs, B-cell-depleted T cells, or T cells provided the cDNA or gDNA that made up the material.

Germline CDR1 reads SGHTA; CDR2 reads FQGNSA. J lost 2 bases, V lost 6 bases, and 10 bases had no gene match. This CDR3 has 16 amino acids. Authors' data handling: From reference gene primer amplification, estimates of nucleated cell counts were derived. The data were produced by immunoSEQ multiplex PCR, yet TCRdb's version contains in-frame clones alone and is incomplete. Clone size and the V and J calls come from that table; the DNA yielded D and trimming. Here the sample spans roughly 140,000 clones, 76% being singletons. Sequencing input: peripheral blood. The receptor comes from an elderly woman with acute or convalescent COVID-19. This rearrangement joins TRBV7-2 to TRBJ2-1, with TRBD2 identical over 7 bases. The CDR3 spells CASSAPGGRAYNEQFF. Here the CDR3 DNA reads TGTGCCAGCAGTGCACCTGGTGGGAGGGCCTACAATGAGCAGTTCTTC. Supplemented by reference TRBV7-2 and TRBJ2-1, the full variable domain reads GAGVSQSPSNKVTEKGKDVELRCDPISGHTALYWYRQSLGQGLEFLIYFQGNSAPDKSGLPSDRFSAERTGGSVSTLTIQRTQQEDSAVYLCASSAPGGRAYNEQFFGPGTRLTVL.